The rows below give T cell receptor beta chains drawn from one sample of a study of blood T cell repertoires in COVID-19. The repertoire was sequenced with immunoSEQ multiplex PCR; TCRdb's copy has only in-frame clones and lacks some. The sample records roughly 300,000 clones, about 88% being singletons. The sample taken for sequencing was peripheral blood. These receptors all stem from a human donor with COVID-19, enrolled during active disease. The donor label of this sample is uncertain. Both conserved end residues are trimmed from each CDR3.

v_gene: TRBV7-2; CDR3aa: ASSFSAPGGSNIQY
v_gene: TRBV28; CDR3aa: ASSPLLGSGNPREQY
v_gene: TRBV29-1; CDR3aa: SVSSGGGRDTQY
v_gene: TRBV7-2; CDR3aa: ASSLVGQGPYNEQF
v_gene: TRBV30; CDR3aa: ACGQGNTEAF
v_gene: TRBV11-2; CDR3aa: ASSLDRGYNQPQH
v_gene: TRBV7-3; CDR3aa: ASSFDTSGYGYT
v_gene: TRBV4-2; CDR3aa: ASSQDLLSGLGDRGPNEQF
v_gene: TRBV30; CDR3aa: AWSVRTGATEAF
v_gene: TRBV2; CDR3aa: ASREETGDYEQY
v_gene: TRBV7-3; CDR3aa: ASSLTGGNSYEQY
v_gene: TRBV5-1; CDR3aa: ASSFGAAGRYNSPLH
v_gene: TRBV28; CDR3aa: ASSFSYPGLAGSTDTQY
v_gene: TRBV5-1; CDR3aa: ASSYGQGSGNTIY
v_gene: TRBV29-1; CDR3aa: SVEIDGTRYNEQF
v_gene: TRBV29-1; CDR3aa: SVGRSSYEQY
v_gene: TRBV4-1; CDR3aa: ASSSGQGLDYGYT
v_gene: TRBV18; CDR3aa: ASSPETGGEETQY
v_gene: TRBV11-2; CDR3aa: ASSLGSGRNEQF
v_gene: TRBV19; CDR3aa: ASSIGSGKNEQF
v_gene: TRBV10-3; CDR3aa: AISRGGRDTEAF
v_gene: TRBV6-2/TRBV6-3; CDR3aa: ASSYYREESSYNEQF
v_gene: TRBV5-1; CDR3aa: ASSLRGYNEKLF
v_gene: TRBV28; CDR3aa: ASRTGGLSRSGNTIY
v_gene: TRBV5-1; CDR3aa: ASSSHTGNTGELF
v_gene: TRBV5-1; CDR3aa: ASRPTGGSYEQY
v_gene: TRBV7-2; CDR3aa: ASSLRGQATDTQY
v_gene: TRBV2; CDR3aa: ASSATSGSETQY
v_gene: TRBV6-5; CDR3aa: ASHRGEGQPQH
v_gene: TRBV4-3; CDR3aa: ASSQEDRPTDIYT
v_gene: TRBV11-3; CDR3aa: ASSAAGQDYNEQF
v_gene: TRBV5-4; CDR3aa: ASSLVGLAAYEQY
v_gene: TRBV12-3/TRBV12-4; CDR3aa: ASSTDRGTEAF
v_gene: TRBV12-3/TRBV12-4; CDR3aa: ASSLGGGEAF
v_gene: TRBV28; CDR3aa: ASSLRRTSGSLYEQY
v_gene: TRBV3-1/TRBV3-2; CDR3aa: ASSQDPGPTDTQY
v_gene: TRBV5-1; CDR3aa: ASSLDPGLMQTQY
v_gene: TRBV29-1; CDR3aa: SVARGNTEAF
v_gene: TRBV7-2; CDR3aa: ASSLDGTGGNIQY
v_gene: TRBV12-3/TRBV12-4; CDR3aa: ASSLTGVNEQF
v_gene: TRBV19; CDR3aa: ASSIPADQETQY
v_gene: TRBV19; CDR3aa: ASSGRDRAIYEQY
v_gene: TRBV27; CDR3aa: ASAPTSGSYHEQY
v_gene: TRBV11-2; CDR3aa: ASSHPGRQETQY
v_gene: TRBV3-1/TRBV3-2; CDR3aa: ASSQVGGTIYEQY
v_gene: TRBV9; CDR3aa: VSSAIPGQGADTQY
v_gene: TRBV29-1; CDR3aa: SVNPDSSSGNTIY
v_gene: TRBV7-6; CDR3aa: ASSTTVTGGLETQY
v_gene: TRBV15; CDR3aa: ATSRDRVSGNTIY
v_gene: TRBV4-3; CDR3aa: ASSQEGREGLDTQY